The rows below give T cell receptor beta chains drawn from one sample of a study of T cells in Graves' hyperthyroidism and ophthalmopathy. Using its own MiXCR run on the multiplex PCR reads, TCRdb lists one record per CDR3 protein. The sample has about 400,000 distinct CDR3 sequences, less than 20% seen once. Sequenced: blood. The receptor set was obtained from a woman between 18 and 29 years old with Graves' hyperthyroidism. The CDR3 runs from the conserved cysteine through the conserved F or W. D genes are given only for firm matches. Clone size is not always given. Where it is, it says once, few, many or a class for expanded clones.

d_gene,v_gene,abundance,j_gene,CDR3nt,CDR3aa
-,TRBV7-9,many,TRBJ2-1,TGTGCCAGCAGTCTAAAGACGTCTGGGCAGTTCTTC,CASSLKTSGQFF
-,TRBV20-1,-,TRBJ1-5,TGCAGTGCTAGGTTAACGACTGATAGCAATCAGCCCCAGCATTTT,CSARLTTDSNQPQHF
TRBD1,TRBV12-3/TRBV12-4,-,TRBJ2-2,TGTGCCAGCAGACGACAGGGGGTTAGCACCGGGGAGCTGTTTTTT,CASRRQGVSTGELFF
-,TRBV5-1,many,TRBJ2-1,TGCGCCAGCGCAGCTCAACCCCCGCCCAATGAGCAGTTCTTC,CASAAQPPPNEQFF
TRBD2,TRBV11-2,many,TRBJ2-3,TGTGCCAGCAGACGTACCGGGACTAGCGGGAGGAGGTTGGGAGATACGCAGTATTTT,CASRRTGTSGRRLGDTQYF
-,TRBV3-1,many,TRBJ2-5,TGTGCCAGCAGCCCCTTAGAAGGGAGGACCCCGGAGACCCAGTACTTC,CASSPLEGRTPETQYF
-,TRBV7-7,many,TRBJ2-3,TGTGCTAGCAGCTCGGGACTTGGAACAGATACGCAGTATTTT,CASSSGLGTDTQYF
-,TRBV28,many,TRBJ2-4,TGTGCCAGCAGTACCGTGTCTTGGGTAGCCAAAAACATTCAGTACTTC,CASSTVSWVAKNIQYF
TRBD1,TRBV6-1,-,TRBJ2-2,TGTGCCAGCAGTGAAGCGACAGGGGTGGGCGGGGAGCTGTTTTTT,CASSEATGVGGELFF
-,TRBV4-3,few,TRBJ1-6,TGCGCCAGCAGCCAAGATCTTGAGGGCTCGGGGAGATCACCCCTCCACTTT,CASSQDLEGSGRSPLHF
-,TRBV20-1,many,TRBJ2-7,TGCAGTGCTAGATACCCGTCTCTCTACGAGCAGTACTTC,CSARYPSLYEQYF
-,TRBV27,many,TRBJ1-6,TGTGCCAGCAGGATTATCCCCGCGGCACCCCTCCACTTT,CASRIIPAAPLHF
TRBD1,TRBV20-1,many,TRBJ2-7,TGCAGTGCCCCCGGTGGGACAGGGAGCACATCGTTTCTCGAGCAGTACTTC,CSAPGGTGSTSFLEQYF
-,TRBV7-2,many,TRBJ2-1,TGTGCCAGCAGAGTAACCCAGGGCTCCTACAATGAGCAGTTCTTC,CASRVTQGSYNEQFF
TRBD1,TRBV24-1,many,TRBJ2-3,TGTGCCACCTCTCTGTCAGAGACAGGGAGCACAGATACGCAGTATTTT,CATSLSETGSTDTQYF
-,TRBV6-6,-,TRBJ1-4,TGTGCCAGCAGTTACTCTTATGAAAAACTGTTTTTT,CASSYSYEKLFF
TRBD1,TRBV6-2/TRBV6-3,many,TRBJ1-5,TGTGCCAGCAGTTATCTCCGGGACAGACTAATCGACGCGAATCAGCCCCAGCATTTT,CASSYLRDRLIDANQPQHF
-,TRBV27,few,TRBJ1-1,TGTGCCAGCAGTTTTCAGGGGCGTTACACTGAAGCTTTCTTT,CASSFQGRYTEAFF
TRBD2,TRBV20-1,-,TRBJ2-1,TGCAGTGCTAGCTTGCCCGGACTAGCGGGAACCTACAATGAGCAGTTCTTC,CSASLPGLAGTYNEQFF
TRBD2,TRBV20-1,-,TRBJ2-2,TGCAGTGCTAGGGGACTAGCGGGGGGCACCAACACCGGGGAGCTGTTTTTT,CSARGLAGGTNTGELFF
-,TRBV24-1,few,TRBJ2-5,TGTGCCACCAGTGACCCCAGGTTGGGGGAGACCCAGTACTTC,CATSDPRLGETQYF
-,TRBV25-1,-,TRBJ2-1,TGTGCCACCCTCGAATCTCGGGGCAATGAGCAGTTCTTC,CATLESRGNEQFF
-,TRBV12-5,-,TRBJ1-1,TGTGCTAGTGCCTCGTCGCTTAGAGCTGAAGCTTTCTTT,CASASSLRAEAFF